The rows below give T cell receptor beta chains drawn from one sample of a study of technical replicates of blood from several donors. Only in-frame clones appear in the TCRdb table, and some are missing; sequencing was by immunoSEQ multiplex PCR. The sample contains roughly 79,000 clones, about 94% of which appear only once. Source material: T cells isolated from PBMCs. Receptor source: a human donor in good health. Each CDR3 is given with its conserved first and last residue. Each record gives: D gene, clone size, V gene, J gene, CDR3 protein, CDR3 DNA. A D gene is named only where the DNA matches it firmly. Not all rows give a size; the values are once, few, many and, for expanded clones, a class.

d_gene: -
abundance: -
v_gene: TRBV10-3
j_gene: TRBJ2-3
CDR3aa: CAIQERSLSDTQYF
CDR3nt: TGTGCCATCCAGGAGCGGTCGCTCTCAGATACGCAGTATTTT

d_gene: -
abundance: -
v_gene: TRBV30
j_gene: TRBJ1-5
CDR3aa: CAWSVGGEFNQPQHF
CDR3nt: TGTGCCTGGAGTGTAGGGGGGGAATTCAATCAGCCCCAGCATTTT

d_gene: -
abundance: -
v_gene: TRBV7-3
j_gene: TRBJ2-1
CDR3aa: CASSLSPGNEQFF
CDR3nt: TGTGCCAGCAGCTTAAGCCCCGGCAATGAGCAGTTCTTC

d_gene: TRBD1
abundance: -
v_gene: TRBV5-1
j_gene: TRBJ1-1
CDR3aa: CASSLSQTGGTEAFF
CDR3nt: TGCGCCAGCAGCTTGTCCCAGACAGGGGGTACTGAAGCTTTCTTT

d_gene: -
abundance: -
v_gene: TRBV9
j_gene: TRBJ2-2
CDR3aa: CASSVGIEGSGTGELFF
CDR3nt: TGTGCCAGCAGCGTAGGGATTGAGGGTTCAGGTACCGGGGAGCTGTTTTTT

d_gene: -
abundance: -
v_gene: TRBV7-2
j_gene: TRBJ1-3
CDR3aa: CASSRQISGNTIYF
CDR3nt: TGTGCCAGCAGCCGACAGATCTCTGGAAACACCATATATTTT

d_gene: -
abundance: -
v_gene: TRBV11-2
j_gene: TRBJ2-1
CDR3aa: CASSLVSSMYNEQFF
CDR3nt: TGTGCCAGCAGCTTGGTTAGCAGTATGTACAATGAGCAGTTCTTC

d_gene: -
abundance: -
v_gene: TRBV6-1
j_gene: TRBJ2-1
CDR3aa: CASSLSGAYNEQFF
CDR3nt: TGTGCCAGCAGCCTTTCGGGGGCCTACAATGAGCAGTTCTTC

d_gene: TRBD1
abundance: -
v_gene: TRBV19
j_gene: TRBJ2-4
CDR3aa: CASSIAVTGVAKNIQYF
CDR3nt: TGTGCCAGTAGTATAGCCGTGACAGGGGTAGCCAAAAACATTCAGTACTTC

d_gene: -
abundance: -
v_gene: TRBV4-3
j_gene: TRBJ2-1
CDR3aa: CASSPSGVDEQFF
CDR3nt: TGCGCCAGCAGCCCCTCCGGGGTCGATGAGCAGTTCTTC

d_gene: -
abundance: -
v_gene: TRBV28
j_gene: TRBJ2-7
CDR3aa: CASTRTVYYEQYF
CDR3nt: TGTGCCAGCACTAGGACTGTTTACTACGAGCAGTACTTC

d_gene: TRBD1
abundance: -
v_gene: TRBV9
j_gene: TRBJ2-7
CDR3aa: CASTESTGVFYEQYF
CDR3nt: TGTGCCAGCACAGAATCGACAGGGGTGTTTTACGAGCAGTACTTC

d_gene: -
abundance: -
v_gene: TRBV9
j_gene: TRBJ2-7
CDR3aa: CASSVGPALGGEQYF
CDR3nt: TGTGCCAGCAGCGTAGGTCCAGCCCTAGGAGGCGAGCAGTACTTC

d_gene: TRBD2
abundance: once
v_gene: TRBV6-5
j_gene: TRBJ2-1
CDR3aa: CASSYTAGGANEQFF
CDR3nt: TGTGCCAGCAGTTACACGGCGGGAGGGGCGAATGAGCAGTTCTTC

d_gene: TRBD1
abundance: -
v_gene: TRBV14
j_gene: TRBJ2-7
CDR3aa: CASSQPRQGAEQYF
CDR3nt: TGTGCCAGCAGCCAACCGAGACAGGGAGCGGAGCAGTACTTC

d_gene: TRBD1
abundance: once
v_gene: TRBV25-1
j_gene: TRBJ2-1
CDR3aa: CASSERLTGGEQFF
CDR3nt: TGTGCCAGCAGTGAAAGGTTGACAGGGGGTGAGCAGTTCTTC

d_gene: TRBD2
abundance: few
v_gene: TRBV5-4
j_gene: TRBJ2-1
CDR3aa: CASSRGLAGANEQFF
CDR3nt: TGTGCCAGCAGCCGGGGACTAGCGGGAGCCAATGAGCAGTTCTTC

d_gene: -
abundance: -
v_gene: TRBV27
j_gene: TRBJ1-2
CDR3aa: CASSQGYGYTF
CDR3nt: TGTGCCAGCAGCCAGGGCTATGGCTACACCTTC

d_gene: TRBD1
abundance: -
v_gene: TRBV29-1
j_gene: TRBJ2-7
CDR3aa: CSVEGQGAYEQYF
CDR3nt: TGCAGCGTTGAAGGGCAGGGGGCCTACGAGCAGTACTTC

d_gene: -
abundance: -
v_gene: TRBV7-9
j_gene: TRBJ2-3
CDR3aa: CASSFSTGADTQYF
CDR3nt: TGTGCCAGCAGCTTTTCCACCGGGGCAGATACGCAGTATTTT

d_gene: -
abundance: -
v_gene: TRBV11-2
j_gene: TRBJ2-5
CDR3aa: CASSPGLTETQYF
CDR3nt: TGTGCCAGCAGCCCAGGATTAACGGAGACCCAGTACTTC

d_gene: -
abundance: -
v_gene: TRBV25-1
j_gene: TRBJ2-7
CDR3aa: CASSEYQFAGEQYF
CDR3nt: TGTGCCAGCAGTGAATATCAGTTTGCGGGTGAGCAGTACTTC

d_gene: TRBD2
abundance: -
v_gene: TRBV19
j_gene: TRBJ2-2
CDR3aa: CATRNPGSGRAGELFF
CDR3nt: TGTGCCACGCGAAATCCCGGGAGCGGGAGGGCCGGGGAGCTGTTTTTT

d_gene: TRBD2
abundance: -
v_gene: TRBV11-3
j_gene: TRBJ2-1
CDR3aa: CASSLRLAGRDEQFF
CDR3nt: TGTGCCAGCAGCTTAAGGCTAGCGGGAAGAGATGAGCAGTTCTTC

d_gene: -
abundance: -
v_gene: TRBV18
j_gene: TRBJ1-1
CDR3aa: CASSPRQDMNTEAFF
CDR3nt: TGTGCCAGCTCACCACGTCAGGACATGAACACTGAAGCTTTCTTT

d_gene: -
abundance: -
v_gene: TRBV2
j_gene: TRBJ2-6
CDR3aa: CASSQQGSGANVLTF
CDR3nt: TGTGCCAGCAGTCAACAGGGCTCTGGGGCCAACGTCCTGACTTTC

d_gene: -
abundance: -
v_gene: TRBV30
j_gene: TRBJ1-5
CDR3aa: CAWSTGSNQPQHF
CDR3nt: TGTGCCTGGAGTACCGGGAGCAATCAGCCCCAGCATTTT

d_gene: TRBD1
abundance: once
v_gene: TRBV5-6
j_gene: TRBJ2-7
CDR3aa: CASSLTGTDEQYF
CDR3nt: TGTGCCAGCAGCCTGACAGGGACCGACGAGCAGTACTTC

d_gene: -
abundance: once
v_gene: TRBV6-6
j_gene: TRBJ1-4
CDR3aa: CASSYQGRHEKLFF
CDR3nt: TGTGCCAGCAGTTATCAGGGGCGCCATGAAAAACTGTTTTTT

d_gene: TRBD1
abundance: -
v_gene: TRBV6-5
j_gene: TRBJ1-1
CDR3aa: CASSYGETGGTEAFF
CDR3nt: TGTGCCAGCAGTTACGGGGAGACAGGGGGGACTGAAGCTTTCTTT

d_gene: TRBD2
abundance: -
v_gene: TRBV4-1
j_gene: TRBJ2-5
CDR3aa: CASSQRTSGKETQYF
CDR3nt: TGCGCCAGCAGCCAACGGACTAGCGGGAAGGAGACCCAGTACTTC

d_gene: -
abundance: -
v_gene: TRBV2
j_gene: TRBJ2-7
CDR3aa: CASSVQGGGREQYF
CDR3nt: TGTGCCAGCAGTGTGCAGGGAGGTGGTCGAGAGCAGTACTTC

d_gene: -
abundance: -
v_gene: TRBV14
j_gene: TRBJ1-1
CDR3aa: CASSQERGTEAFF
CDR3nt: TGTGCCAGCAGCCAAGAAAGGGGGACTGAAGCTTTCTTT

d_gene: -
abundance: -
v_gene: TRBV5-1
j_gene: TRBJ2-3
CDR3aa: CASSLQGTDTQYF
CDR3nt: TGCGCCAGCAGCTTACAGGGCACAGATACGCAGTATTTT

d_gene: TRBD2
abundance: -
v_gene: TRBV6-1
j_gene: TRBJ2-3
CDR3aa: CASSDRTSDSTDTQYF
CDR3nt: TGTGCCAGCAGTGACAGGACTAGCGACTCCACAGATACGCAGTATTTT

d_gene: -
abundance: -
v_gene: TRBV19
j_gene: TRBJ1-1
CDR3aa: CASSISETGYTEAFF
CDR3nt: TGTGCCAGTAGTATCTCGGAGACAGGCTACACTGAAGCTTTCTTT

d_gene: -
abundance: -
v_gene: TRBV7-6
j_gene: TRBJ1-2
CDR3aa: CASSLVQGVSDYTF
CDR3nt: TGTGCCAGCAGCTTAGTACAGGGTGTGTCGGACTACACCTTC

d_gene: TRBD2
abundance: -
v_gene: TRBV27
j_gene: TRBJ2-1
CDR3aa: CASTRILAGGPGEQFF
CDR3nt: TGTGCCAGCACCCGCATTTTAGCGGGAGGGCCAGGGGAGCAGTTCTTC

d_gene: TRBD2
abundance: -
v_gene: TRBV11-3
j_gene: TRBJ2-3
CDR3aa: CASSLAAGGRTQYF
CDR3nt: TGTGCCAGCAGCTTAGCGGCGGGAGGTCGTACGCAGTATTTT

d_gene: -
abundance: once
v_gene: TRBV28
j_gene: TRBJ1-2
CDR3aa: CASSRQYGYTF
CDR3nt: TGTGCCAGCAGTCGACAGTATGGCTACACCTTC

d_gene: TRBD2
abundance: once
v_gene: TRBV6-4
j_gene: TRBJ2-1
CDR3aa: CASSLLAGMNEQFF
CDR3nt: TGTGCCAGCAGCTTACTAGCGGGTATGAATGAGCAGTTCTTC

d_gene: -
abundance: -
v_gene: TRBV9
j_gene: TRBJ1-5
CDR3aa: CASSVDPGMAQPQHF
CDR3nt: TGTGCCAGCAGCGTAGATCCGGGGATGGCTCAGCCCCAGCATTTT

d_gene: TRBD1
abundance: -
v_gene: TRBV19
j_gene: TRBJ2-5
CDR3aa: CASSIEDRGGETQYF
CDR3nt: TGTGCCAGTAGTATTGAGGACAGGGGGGGAGAGACCCAGTACTTC

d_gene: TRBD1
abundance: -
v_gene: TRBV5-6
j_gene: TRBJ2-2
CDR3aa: CASSSLQGWTGELFF
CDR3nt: TGTGCCAGCAGCTCCTTACAGGGGTGGACCGGGGAGCTGTTTTTT

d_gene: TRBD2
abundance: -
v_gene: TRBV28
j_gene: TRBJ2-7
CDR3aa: CASSTGLRTPYEQYF
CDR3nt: TGTGCCAGCAGTACGGGACTACGTACTCCCTACGAGCAGTACTTC

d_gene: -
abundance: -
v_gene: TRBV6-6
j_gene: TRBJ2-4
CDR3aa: CASSYSSWGGENIQYF
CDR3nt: TGTGCCAGCAGTTACTCGAGTTGGGGGGGCGAAAACATTCAGTACTTC

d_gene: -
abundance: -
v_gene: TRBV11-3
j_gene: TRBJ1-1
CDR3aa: CASSLRGANTEAFF
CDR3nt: TGTGCCAGCAGTCTTCGGGGGGCCAACACTGAAGCTTTCTTT

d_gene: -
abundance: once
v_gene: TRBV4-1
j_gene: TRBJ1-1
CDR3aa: CASSTQEGNTEAFF
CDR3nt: TGCGCCAGCAGCACCCAGGAGGGGAACACTGAAGCTTTCTTT

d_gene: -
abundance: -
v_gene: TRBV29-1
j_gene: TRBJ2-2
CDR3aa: CSVMIGGTGELFF
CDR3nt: TGCAGCGTAATGATAGGAGGCACCGGGGAGCTGTTTTTT